Below, 23 T cell receptor beta chains from the same sample are listed, as sequenced in a study of cytomegalovirus exposure and HLA in healthy donors. The primer mix had 60 Vbeta and 13 Jbeta primers. Libraries were prepared by immunoSEQ multiplex PCR; TCRdb keeps only in-frame clonotypes and omits some of them. The sample includes 130,000 or so clones, roughly three fifths of them seen just once. Sequencing was carried out using PBMCs. The source is a woman aged 55-69 years in good health and CMV-seronegative.

With regard to this clone: At one end, the junction sequence differs from germline, possibly due to a read error. The rearrangement links TRBV4-3 to TRBJ2-1; D perhaps matches TRBD1 (6 bases). The CDR3 contains 16 residues. CDR1 and CDR2 (germline): LGHNA, YSLEER. The CDR3 sequence is CASSRSGTTGYNKQFF. Written as DNA, the CDR3 is TGCGCCAGCAGCCGTTCCGGGACGACAGGATACAATAAGCAGTTCTTC.

This clone has a single count. The chain links TRBV6-6 to TRBJ2-5, with D tentatively TRBD1 (6 bases). TRBJ2-7 matches the DNA end more closely, so the J call is doubtful. The CDR3 runs to 11 residues. Germline CDR1 and CDR2: MNHNY and SVGAGI (reference sequence). CDR3 coding DNA: TGTGCCAGCAGTACAGGGTACGAGCAGTACTTC. This gives the protein CASSTGYEQYF.

The chain is built from TRBV6-6 and TRBJ1-1; 8 nucleotides agree with TRBD1. Per germline, CDR1 MNHNY and CDR2 SVGAGI (reference sequence). J lost 0 bases, V lost 2 bases, and 5 bases had no gene match. The CDR3 contains 16 residues. In DNA form, the CDR3 reads TGTGCCAGCAGTTACAGCAGGGGGCAAATGAACACTGAAGCTTTCTTT. It yields the protein CASSYSRGQMNTEAFF.

This clone was detected only a few times. This chain uses TRBV28 with TRBJ1-2; 12 bases line up with TRBD1. Germline assignment: CDR1 MDHEN and CDR2 SYDVKM. The V segment lost 6 bases and the J segment 7 bases; nucleotides outside the gene matches: 15. This CDR3 is 17 amino acids long. The CDR3 region has the DNA TGTGCCAGCAGAATAGTCGGGACAGGGGGCGAGGTGTCTGGCTACACCTTC. Protein: CASRIVGTGGEVSGYTF.

The chain links TRBV29-1 to TRBJ1-2, with TRBD1 matching 10 bases. The J segment lost 6 bases and the V segment lost 8 bases, leaving 3 bases of the junction unmatched. The CDR3 has 11 amino acids. CDR1 is SQVTM, CDR2 ANQGSEA, per germline. The CDR3 spells CSIGQGDGYTF. The CDR3, as DNA: TGCAGCATTGGACAGGGGGATGGCTACACCTTC.

The chain uses TRBV19 and TRBJ2-1; D gene ambiguous. In germline, CDR1 is LNHDA, CDR2 SQIVND (reference sequence). The CDR3 is made up of 14 amino acids. V gave up 7 bases and J gave up 9 bases, with 19 bases separating them. In DNA form, the CDR3 reads TGTGCCAGTAAGGAGTCACGGAGTCCGGCTGAGCAGTTCTTC. Its translation is CASKESRSPAEQFF.

This clone was recorded once. The chain uses TRBV5-6 and TRBJ1-3; 9 bases fit TRBD1. The CDR3 is 15 residues long. Germline V gene lookup returns CDR1 SGHDT and CDR2 YYEEEE. Trimming took 2 bases from V and 2 from J; bases not matched to a gene: 2. The chain's CDR3 is CASSFWDRAGNTIYF. The CDR3 region has the DNA TGTGCCAGCAGCTTTTGGGACAGGGCTGGAAACACCATATATTTT. Supplemented by reference TRBV5-6 and TRBJ1-3, the full variable domain reads DAGVTQSPTHLIKTRGQQVTLRCSPKSGHDTVSWYQQALGQGPQFIFQYYEEEERQRGNFPDRFSGHQFPNYSSELNVNALLLGDSALYLCASSFWDRAGNTIYFGEGSWLTVV.

The chain employs TRBV7-2 and TRBJ2-2; a weak D match, TRBD2 (6 bases). From germline, CDR1 is SGHTA and CDR2 FQGNSA. The CDR3 has 18 amino acids. Trimming pared 1 base from V and 4 bases from J, leaving 19 bases between. The CDR3 nucleotides are TGTGCCAGCAGCTTAGGCCGCCAGGGCGGGATCTTCACCGGGGAGCTGTTTTTT. As protein: CASSLGRQGGIFTGELFF.

This sequence joins TRBV12-2 and TRBJ1-5. TRBV12-2 is labeled a pseudogene. The CDR3 loop spans 15 amino acids. DNA for the CDR3: TGTGCAAGTCGCTTGGGGGGGGCGAGCTGGCAGCCCCAGCATTTT. Translation gives CASRLGGASWQPQHF.

The CDR3 region has the DNA TGCGCCAGCAGCTCGGGACAGGGATCAAGAGGCTACACCTTC. It codes for CASSSGQGSRGYTF. The chain links TRBV5-1 to TRBJ1-2, with 9 bases aligning to TRBD1. CDR3 length: 14 amino acids. J was trimmed by 8 bases and V by 3 bases; bases with no gene match: 8. Germline V gene data show CDR1 as SGHRS and CDR2 as YFSETQ.

This clone has more than one count but fewer than ten. This rearrangement joins TRBV28 to TRBJ2-1, with 8 nucleotides matching TRBD2. CDR1 is MDHEN, CDR2 SYDVKM, per germline. With 9 bases clipped from V and 8 bases from J, the junction kept 3 bases outside the gene matches. CDR3 length: 11 amino acids. The CDR3 coding sequence is TGTGCCAGTGCGGGAGGTTATGAGCAGTTCTTC. Residues: CASAGGYEQFF.

The genes are TRBV28 and TRBJ1-4, with TRBD1 identical over 10 bases. V dropped 5 bases and J dropped 8; count of bases not matched to a gene: 8. Per germline, CDR1 MDHEN and CDR2 SYDVKM. The CDR3 runs 15 residues. The CDR3 DNA reads as TGTGCCAGCAGTCCAACGACAGGGGGCCGAGAAAAACTGTTTTTT. It specifies CASSPTTGGREKLFF. Full variable domain (missing parts from reference TRBV28 and TRBJ1-4): DVKVTQSSRYLVKRTGEKVFLECVQDMDHENMFWYRQDPGLGLRLIYFSYDVKMKEKGDIPEGYSVSREKKERFSLILESASTNQTSMYLCASSPTTGGREKLFFGSGTQLSVL.

The chain couples TRBV15 to TRBJ2-1, with 13 bases aligning to TRBD2. The CDR3 extends over 13 amino acids. The J segment lost 16 bases and the V segment lost 0 bases, leaving 3 bases of the junction unmatched. Germline values: CDR1 LNHNV, CDR2 YYDKDF (reference sequence). Here the CDR3 reads CATSRDRTSGSFF. DNA for the CDR3: TGTGCCACCAGCAGAGATCGGACTAGCGGGAGTTTCTTC.

The genes are TRBV4-3 and TRBJ2-2; 16 bases match TRBD2. Per germline, CDR1 LGHNA and CDR2 YSLEER. CDR3 length: 18 residues. Trimming at V came to 3 bases and at J to 7 bases, leaving 8 bases not matched to a gene. CDR3 bases: TGCGCCAGCAGCCAGGAGGGACTAGCGGGAGGGATCGGCGGGGAGCTGTTTTTT. This codes for CASSQEGLAGGIGGELFF.

On this clone: One end of the junction varies from germline; a read error may be responsible. The chain joins TRBV5-4 to TRBJ2-7; TRBD1 matches at 10 bases. The CDR3 is 16 amino acids. In germline, CDR1 is SGHNT, CDR2 YYREEE (reference sequence). In DNA, the CDR3 is TGCGCCAGCAGCCAAGGGACTACGGGACAGGGGAACGAGCAGTACTTC. Translation gives CASSQGTTGQGNEQYF.

V usage is TRBV5-1 and J usage is TRBJ2-2; D uncertain. This CDR3 contains 15 residues. The germline V and J ends were trimmed by 2 bases and 4 bases, with 12 bases remaining between them. CDR1 is SGHRS and CDR2 is YFSETQ in the germline V gene. The CDR3 loop reads CASSFLVGGTGELFF. The DNA of the CDR3 is TGCGCCAGCAGCTTCCTAGTTGGCGGCACCGGGGAGCTGTTTTTT.

The rearrangement links TRBV7-9 to TRBJ1-5; 10 bases map to TRBD1. This CDR3 comprises 16 residues. V trimming: 4 bases; J trimming: 5 bases; junction bases outside the gene matches: 8. Germline CDR1 and CDR2: SEHNR and FQNEAQ (reference sequence). Here the CDR3 DNA reads TGTGCCAGCAGCTCTTTCGACAGGGGGCTCGATCAGCCCCAGCATTTT. Its protein is CASSSFDRGLDQPQHF.

This sequence joins TRBV5-1 and TRBJ2-5; 14 bases line up with TRBD2. The J call may be wrong; the DNA end is better matched by TRBJ2-7. In germline, CDR1 is SGHRS, CDR2 YFSETQ. The CDR3 is made up of 17 amino acids. The CDR3 nucleotides read TGCGCCAGCAGTCCGGGACTAGCGGGGGAGAGCTCCTACGAGCAGTACTTC. This sequence encodes CASSPGLAGESSYEQYF.

The chain joins TRBV2 to TRBJ2-7, with D possibly being TRBD1 (6 bases). The CDR3 sequence is 15 residues long. V was shortened by 1 base and J by 2 bases, with 12 bases between the two germline ends. The germline gives CDR1 SNHLY, CDR2 FYNNEI. CDR3 residues: CASSEVGGVAYEQYF. The CDR3 DNA reads as TGTGCCAGCAGTGAAGTTGGGGGCGTAGCCTACGAGCAGTACTTC.

This rearrangement joins TRBV11-2 to TRBJ1-2; the D gene is possibly TRBD1 (6 bases). V shed 3 bases and J shed 6 bases, with 11 bases lying between them. This CDR3 region has 13 residues. Germline V CDR1 and CDR2: SGHAT, FQNNGV. CDR3 nucleotide sequence: TGTGCCAGCAGCTTCGGACAGACAGATGGCTACACCTTC. This sequence encodes CASSFGQTDGYTF.

This clone has more than one count but fewer than ten. The chain uses TRBV9 and TRBJ2-7; TRBD2 might be the D (5 bases). Germline V gives CDR1 SGDLS, CDR2 YYNGEE. V shed 3 bases and J shed 4 bases, with 17 bases lying between them. The CDR3 has 15 amino acids. The CDR3 is CASSEAAGPFYEQYF. The DNA for the CDR3 is TGTGCCAGCAGCGAAGCGGCAGGTCCGTTTTACGAGCAGTACTTC.

This clone was detected only a few times. The chain links TRBV5-1 to TRBJ2-6; 9 nucleotides line up with TRBD1. The ends lost 4 bases at V and 1 base at J; junction bases unmatched: 9. This CDR3 is built from 18 residues. Germline V lookup: CDR1 SGHRS, CDR2 YFSETQ. The CDR3 protein is CASSAGQGLGSGANVLTF. The CDR3 DNA sequence: TGCGCCAGCAGCGCTGGACAGGGGTTGGGGTCTGGGGCCAACGTCCTGACTTTC. The full variable domain, rest sourced from reference TRBV5-1 and TRBJ2-6, is KAGVTQTPRYLIKTRGQQVTLSCSPISGHRSVSWYQQTPGQGLQFLFEYFSETQRNKGNFPGRFSGRQFSNSRSEMNVSTLELGDSALYLCASSAGQGLGSGANVLTFGAGSRLTVL.

This chain joins TRBV28 and TRBJ1-5; TRBD1 is a possible D gene (5 bases). The V and J ends lost 8 bases and 7 bases respectively, with 24 bases between them. Germline V gene lookup returns CDR1 MDHEN and CDR2 SYDVKM. The CDR3 spans 16 residues. The CDR3 sequence: CASYSLGSGDRQPQHF. CDR3 nucleotide sequence: TGTGCCAGCTACTCACTCGGTAGCGGGGACCGACAGCCCCAGCATTTT.